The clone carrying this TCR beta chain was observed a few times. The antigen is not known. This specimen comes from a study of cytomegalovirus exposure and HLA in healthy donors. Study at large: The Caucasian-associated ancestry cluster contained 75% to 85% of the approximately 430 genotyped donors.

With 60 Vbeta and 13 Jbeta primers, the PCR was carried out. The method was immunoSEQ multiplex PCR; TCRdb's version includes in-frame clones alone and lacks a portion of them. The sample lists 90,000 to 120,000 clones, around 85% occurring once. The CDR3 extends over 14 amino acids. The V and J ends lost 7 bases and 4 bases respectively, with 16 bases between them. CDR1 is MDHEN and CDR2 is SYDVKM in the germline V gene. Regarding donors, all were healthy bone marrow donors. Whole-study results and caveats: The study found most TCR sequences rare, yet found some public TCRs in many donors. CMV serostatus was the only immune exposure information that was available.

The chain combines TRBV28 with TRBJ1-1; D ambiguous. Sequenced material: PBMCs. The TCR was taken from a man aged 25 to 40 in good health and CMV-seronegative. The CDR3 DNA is TGTGCCAGCATCCGTGGCGGGTCGGGCACTGAAGCTTTCTTT. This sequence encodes CASIRGGSGTEAFF.